This passage covers 13 T cell receptor beta chains from one sample sequenced in a study of PD-L1 blockade in urothelial cancer. TCRdb's copy holds only in-frame clones and misses some; the assay was immunoSEQ multiplex PCR. In the table there are about 1,700 clones, 33% of which are singletons. The sequenced sample was tumor tissue, obtained before atezolizumab (anti-PD-L1) treatment. The receptors were gathered from a man between 60 and 75 years old with urothelial cancer.

The genes are TRBV29-1 and TRBJ1-2, with D unclear. CDR1 and CDR2 from the germline V gene are SQVTM and ANQGSEA. V was shortened by 3 bases and J by 6 bases, with 14 bases between the two germline ends. The CDR3 spans 13 residues. CDR3 DNA sequence: TGCAGCGTTGATATGAGGAATATCGATGGCTACACCTTC. The encoded protein is CSVDMRNIDGYTF.

This clone occurred a few times. The J gene is TRBJ1-3, the V gene TRBV2; D not certain. V lost 7 bases and J 4 bases, leaving 11 bases between the germline ends. Germline values: CDR1 SNHLY, CDR2 FYNNEI. The CDR3 has 13 amino acids. CDR3 nucleotides: TGTGCCAGCACGAACGGTCTAGGAAACACCATATATTTT. Translated, it gives CASTNGLGNTIYF.

This clone ranks as medium-sized. This chain links TRBV11-3 with TRBJ2-3, with TRBD1 matching 9 bases. Unmatched junction bases numbered 8, after V lost 5 bases and J lost 2 bases. Germline V gene lookup returns CDR1 SGHNT and CDR2 YENEEA. The CDR3 is 16 amino acids. As DNA, the CDR3 is TGTGCCAGCAGCCAATTGGGGACAGGGTTCACAGATACGCAGTATTTT. Encoded protein: CASSQLGTGFTDTQYF.

V is TRBV9 and J is TRBJ1-2, with D possibly matching TRBD1 (5 bases). Germline V gene data show CDR1 as SGDLS and CDR2 as YYNGEE. Trimming pared 5 bases from V and 3 bases from J, leaving 8 bases between. This CDR3 contains 12 residues. CDR3 sequence: CASSGTDYGYTF. As DNA, the CDR3 is TGTGCCAGCAGTGGGACTGACTATGGCTACACCTTC.

This chain connects TRBV6-8 to TRBJ1-1; no clear D gene. V dropped 7 bases and J dropped 13 bases, with 22 bases sitting between them. The CDR3 is 13 amino acids. Germline CDR1 MNHGY, CDR2 SAAAGT. The CDR3 nucleotides read TGTGCCAGCATCCCCGACTCGGAAAGGGTGGTTTTCTTT. This codes for CASIPDSERVVFF.

This clone showed up just a few times. CDR3 sequence (DNA): TGTGCCAGCAGTGAAGCGCAAGGGGGGCCCTACGAGCAGTACTTC. Translated, it gives CASSEAQGGPYEQYF. V usage is TRBV9 and J usage is TRBJ2-7, with D perhaps assigned TRBD1 or TRBD2 (6 bases each). CDR3 size: 15 residues. Trimming removed 5 bases from V and 2 bases from J, with 17 bases in between. Germline V gives CDR1 SGDLS, CDR2 YYNGEE.

This clone was seen only a few times. This chain joins TRBV10-3 and TRBJ2-7; D is unresolved. Between the trimmed V and J ends, which lost 10 bases and 0 bases, there was a span of 16 bases. Germline V gene lookup returns CDR1 ENHRY and CDR2 SYGVKD. This CDR3 is built from 14 residues. The CDR3 spells CARSPQGLSYEQYF. As DNA, the CDR3 is TGTGCCAGAAGCCCCCAAGGTCTCTCCTACGAGCAGTACTTC.

By proportion, this clone is large. This chain uses TRBV9 with TRBJ2-2, with 10 positions matching TRBD1. The CDR3 has 17 amino acids. V lost 3 bases and J lost 5; bases outside the gene matches: 10. The germline CDR1 and CDR2 sequences are SGDLS and YYNGEE. The CDR3 spells CASSAPGQGSVTGELFF. The CDR3 region has the DNA TGTGCCAGCAGCGCACCGGGACAGGGGTCCGTAACCGGGGAGCTGTTTTTT.

V and J are TRBV10-3 and TRBJ2-5; 9 bases are a match to TRBD1. V was clipped by 6 bases and J by 4 bases; unmatched bases: 6. Germline V lookup: CDR1 ENHRY, CDR2 SYGVKD. The CDR3 covers 14 residues. For the CDR3, the DNA is TGTGCCATCAGCCGGGACAGGGATTCAGAGACCCAGTACTTC. Residues: CAISRDRDSETQYF.

The chain uses TRBV30 and TRBJ1-1; tentatively, D is TRBD1 (6 bases). The V end lost 4 bases, the J end lost 0 bases, and 9 bases lay between the germline ends. This CDR3 comprises 13 residues. CDR1 and CDR2 from the germline V gene are GTSNPN and SVGIG (reference sequence). Here the CDR3 reads CAWNRDMNTEAFF. The CDR3 bases are TGTGCCTGGAACAGGGACATGAACACTGAAGCTTTCTTT.

The CDR3 loop is CASSLDVLGTEAFF. The CDR3 DNA reads TGCGCCAGCAGCTTGGACGTACTGGGCACTGAAGCTTTCTTT. V and J are TRBV5-1 and TRBJ1-1; D is ambiguous. Trimming left V 0 bases short and J 4 bases short, with 10 bases between. This CDR3 has 14 amino acids. Germline V gene lookup returns CDR1 SGHRS and CDR2 YFSETQ.

The gene calls are TRBV15 and TRBJ2-5; 7 bases line up with TRBD1. The V and J ends lost 2 bases and 1 base, in that order; junction bases with no gene match: 4. This CDR3 is 15 amino acids long. Germline CDR1 is LNHNV and CDR2 is YYDKDF (reference sequence). CDR3: CATSRLWDSQETQYF. For the CDR3, the DNA is TGTGCCACCAGCAGACTATGGGACAGCCAAGAGACCCAGTACTTC. Full variable domain (missing parts from reference TRBV15 and TRBJ2-5): DAMVIQNPRYQVTQFGKPVTLSCSQTLNHNVMYWYQQKSSQAPKLLFHYYDKDFNNEADTPDNFQSRRPNTSFCFLDIRSPGLGDTAMYLCATSRLWDSQETQYFGPGTRLLVL.

The chain combines TRBV9 with TRBJ2-3, with TRBD2 matching 10 bases. From germline, CDR1 is SGDLS and CDR2 YYNGEE. The CDR3 length is 15 residues. Germline trimming cut 4 bases from V and 3 bases from J; bases unmatched to any gene: 5. The CDR3, as DNA: TGTGCCAGCAGCTTAAGCGGGGGGGCTACAGATACGCAGTATTTT. Its protein is CASSLSGGATDTQYF.